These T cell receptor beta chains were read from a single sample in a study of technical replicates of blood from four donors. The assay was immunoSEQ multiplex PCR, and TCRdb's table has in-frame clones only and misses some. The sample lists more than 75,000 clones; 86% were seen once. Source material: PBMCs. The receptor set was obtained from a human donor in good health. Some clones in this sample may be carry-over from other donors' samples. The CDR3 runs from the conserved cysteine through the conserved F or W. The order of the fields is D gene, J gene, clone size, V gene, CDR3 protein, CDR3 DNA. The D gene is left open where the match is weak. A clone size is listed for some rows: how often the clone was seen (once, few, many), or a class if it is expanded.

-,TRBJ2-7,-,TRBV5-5,CASSLQGGETYEQYF,TGTGCCAGCAGCTTACAGGGGGGGGAAACCTACGAGCAGTACTTC
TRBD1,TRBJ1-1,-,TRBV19,CASSSRTGSMNTEAFF,TGTGCCAGTAGTTCCCGGACAGGGTCCATGAACACTGAAGCTTTCTTT
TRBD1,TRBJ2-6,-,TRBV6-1,CASRDRRSGANVLTF,TGTGCCAGCCGGGACAGGCGCTCTGGGGCCAACGTCCTGACTTTC
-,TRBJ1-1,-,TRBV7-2,CASSLTGYTEAFF,TGTGCCAGCAGCTTAACAGGATACACTGAAGCTTTCTTT
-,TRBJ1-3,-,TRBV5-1,CASRQGLGPSGNTIYF,TGCGCCAGCAGACAGGGCCTGGGCCCCTCTGGAAACACCATATATTTT
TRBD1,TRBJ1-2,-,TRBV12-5,CASGLVAGTGGGYGYTF,TGTGCTAGTGGTTTGGTAGCCGGGACAGGGGGCGGTTATGGCTACACCTTC
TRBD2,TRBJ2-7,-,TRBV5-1,CASSLTSGGYEQYF,TGCGCCAGCAGCTTGACTAGCGGGGGATACGAGCAGTACTTC
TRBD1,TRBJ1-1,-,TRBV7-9,CASSLRQGGRTEAFF,TGTGCCAGCAGCTTACGACAGGGTGGTCGAACTGAAGCTTTCTTT
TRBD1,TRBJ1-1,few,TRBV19,CASSGDRAVNTEAFF,TGTGCCAGTAGTGGGGACAGGGCCGTGAACACTGAAGCTTTCTTT
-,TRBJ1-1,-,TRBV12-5,CASGTRGGTEAFF,TGTGCTAGTGGCACCCGGGGGGGGACTGAAGCTTTCTTT
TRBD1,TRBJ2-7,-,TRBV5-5,CASSSATGGHEQYF,TGTGCCAGCAGCTCTGCCACAGGGGGCCACGAGCAGTACTTC
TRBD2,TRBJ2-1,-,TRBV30,CAWSTPSGRVEQFF,TGTGCCTGGAGTACTCCTAGCGGGAGAGTTGAGCAGTTCTTC
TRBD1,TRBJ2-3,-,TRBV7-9,CASSGPGTGIDTQYF,TGTGCCAGCAGCGGGCCCGGGACAGGGATAGATACGCAGTATTTT
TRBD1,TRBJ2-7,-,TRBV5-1,CASSSLQGAGEQYF,TGCGCCAGCAGCTCGCTCCAGGGGGCAGGCGAGCAGTACTTC
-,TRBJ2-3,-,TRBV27,CASSFYQVRGSDTQYF,TGTGCCAGCAGTTTTTACCAAGTTAGAGGTTCAGATACGCAGTATTTT
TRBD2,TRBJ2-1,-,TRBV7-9,CASSQLTGLVLFF,TGTGCCAGCAGCCAACTTACGGGACTAGTTTTGTTCTTC
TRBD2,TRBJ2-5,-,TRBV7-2,CASSLGLAGQETQYF,TGTGCCAGCAGCCTCGGACTAGCGGGGCAAGAGACCCAGTACTTC
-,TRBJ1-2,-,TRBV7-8,CASSLVVGVNYGYTF,TGTGCCAGCAGCTTAGTAGTAGGGGTTAACTATGGCTACACCTTC
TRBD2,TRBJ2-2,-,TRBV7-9,CASSHSFGRVNTGELFF,TGTGCCAGCAGCCATTCTTTCGGGAGGGTGAACACCGGGGAGCTGTTTTTT
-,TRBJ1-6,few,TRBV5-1,CASSLGRSHSPLHF,TGCGCCAGCAGCTTGGGAAGGAGCCATTCACCCCTCCACTTT
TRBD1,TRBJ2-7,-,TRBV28,CASSGTDHFYEQYF,TGTGCCAGCAGTGGGACAGATCATTTCTACGAGCAGTACTTC
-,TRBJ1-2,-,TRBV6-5,CASSASGVYGYTF,TGTGCCAGCAGCGCGAGCGGGGTCTATGGCTACACCTTC
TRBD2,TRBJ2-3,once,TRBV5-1,CASSLGAGVIDTQYF,TGCGCCAGCAGCTTGGGTGCGGGAGTGATAGATACGCAGTATTTT
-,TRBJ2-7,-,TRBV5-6,CASSFGVYEQYF,TGTGCCAGCAGCTTCGGGGTTTACGAGCAGTACTTC
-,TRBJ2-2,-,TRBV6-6,CASSYTQNTGELFF,TGTGCCAGCAGTTATACTCAAAACACCGGGGAGCTGTTTTTT
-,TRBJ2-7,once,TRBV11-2,CASSSLGRAPGHRYEQYF,TGTGCCAGCAGCTCCTTAGGCCGGGCCCCGGGACACCGCTACGAGCAGTACTTC
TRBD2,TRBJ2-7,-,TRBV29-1,CSVEDPTGLVGVYEQYF,TGCAGCGTTGAAGACCCAACCGGACTAGTGGGAGTCTACGAGCAGTACTTC